This paragraph reports one T cell receptor beta chain. Its antigen is not known. TCRdb called the reads again in MiXCR, with one record for every CDR3 protein. The sample records fewer than 250,000 distinct CDR3 sequences, approximately 22% being singletons. These data come from a study of T cell repertoires in cytomegalovirus infection. For the study at large: The public TCR beta signatures pointed to both CMV infection and matching HLA type. Points from the study as a whole: CMV-specific TCR beta clonotypes restricted by HLA-C dominated the ex vivo response. Accumulated public TCR beta family frequency recognized individuals carrying CMV together with the relevant HLA.

CDR1 and CDR2 (germline): LGHNA, YNFKEQ. V lost 4 bases and J 7 bases, leaving 13 bases between the germline ends. This CDR3 is built from 13 residues. The V call is TRBV4-2, the J call TRBJ1-1, with D unresolved. This receptor was obtained from a human donor in good health (CMV status not recorded). Some clones in this sample may be carry-over from other donors' samples. The sequencing sample was made of CD8+ T cells from PBMCs. The CDR3 DNA reads TGTGCCAGCAGCCGGATAGGCCCGGTTGAAGCTTTCTTT. As protein: CASSRIGPVEAFF.